Listed below are T cell receptor beta chains from one sample, sequenced in a study of Tregs in tolerant kidney transplant recipients. Only in-frame clones appear in the TCRdb table, and some are missing; sequencing was by immunoSEQ multiplex PCR. The data hold fewer than 65,000 clones, with approximately 83% observed a single time. The source was Tregs from blood, collected before the transplant. These receptors originate from a human donor who received a combined kidney and bone marrow transplant. The CDR3 runs from the conserved cysteine through the conserved F or W.

V gene,CDR3 protein
TRBV6-5,CASSPRPGTLYEQYF
TRBV2,CASRTNMGGGEPQHF
TRBV29-1,CSVAGQYDTEAFF
TRBV5-3,CARSPGLAGGFRVGDTQYF
TRBV28,CASSFPGAREQYF
TRBV7-9,CASRLASPGQGERNEKLFF
TRBV6-5,CASTGQGAAPQHF
TRBV9,CASSVAPTWDSGDTEAFF
TRBV5-6,CASSLTGYNEQFF
TRBV5-1,CASSLDGSPNYGYTF
TRBV7-6,CASSLHRGEQYF
TRBV6-1,CASSGQGTNYGYTF
TRBV5-1,CASSLAGNQPQHF
TRBV9,CASSVLGGLGEKLFF
TRBV5-1,CASSLGAEEKLFF
TRBV6-6,CASSPQKTGGGETQYF
TRBV29-1,CSVAGQGRAMNTEAFF
TRBV6-4,CASSVPGKSEQFF
TRBV7-9,CASSLGIREEKLFF
TRBV11-3,CASSPDPSGTNEQFF
TRBV25-1,CASGEGQGRNEQFF
TRBV15,CATSRGRSGNTIYF
TRBV7-2,CASSSYRDNEQFF
TRBV12-5,CASGTPVTDTQYF
TRBV10-2,CASSFLTAPYNEQFF
TRBV10-1,CASSESALTDTQYF
TRBV23-1,CASSRKRDVIIQYF
TRBV19,CASSISHGGVNQPQHF
TRBV5-6,CASSLLHSQETQYF
TRBV28,CASSPYMNTIYF
TRBV10-2,CASRTQGTDEQYF
TRBV6-5,CASSYSPRTYGYTF
TRBV6-6,CASSVYSSTDTQYF
TRBV18,CASSPDSPNYGYTF
TRBV6-4,CASSDSWRGGTDTQYF
TRBV5-1,CASRDSSGNTIYF
TRBV7-9,CASSLSTGLDTQYF
TRBV25-1,CASSESQAGRVHEQYF
TRBV5-6,CASSVGRGGRNTEAFF
TRBV7-2,CASSLGAVSGNTIYF
TRBV5-4,CASSSSGGRKTQYF
TRBV30,CAWSFCPRTKGPQPQHF
TRBV21-1,CASSKPSQTGRSGELFF
TRBV5-1,CASSFSRLVEEQYF
TRBV4-3,CASSQVLAREQYF
TRBV5-4,CASSLAGAGTDTQYF
TRBV6-6,CASSYEGWNTEAFF
TRBV6-5,CASSSSRRVNTEAFF
TRBV4-3,CASSQEGQSSYEQYF
TRBV7-9,CASSLAGGQGEAFF
TRBV6-6,CASSYWTPPDTQYF
TRBV5-1,CASSHPWGGELFF
TRBV6-5,CASSPRGYLNTEAFF
TRBV30,CAWSVSGSGTQYF
TRBV18,CASSPATGGAEAFF
TRBV5-4,CASSLALQPNTEAFF
TRBV6-1,CASSRSIDYGYTF
TRBV4-2,CASSPPLSRLQYF
TRBV2,CASTKDPSDTQYF
TRBV11-3,CASSLSSRQGPYNEQFF